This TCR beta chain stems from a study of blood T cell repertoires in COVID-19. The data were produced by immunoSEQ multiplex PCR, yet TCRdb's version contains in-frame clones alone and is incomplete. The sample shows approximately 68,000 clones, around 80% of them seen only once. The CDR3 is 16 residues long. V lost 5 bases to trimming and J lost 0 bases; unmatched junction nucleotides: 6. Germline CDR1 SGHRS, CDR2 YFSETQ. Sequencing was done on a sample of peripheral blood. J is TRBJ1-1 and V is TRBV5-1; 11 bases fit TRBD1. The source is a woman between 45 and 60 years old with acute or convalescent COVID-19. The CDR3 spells CASSSGTGGLNTEAFF. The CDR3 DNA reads TGCGCCAGCAGTTCCGGGACAGGGGGTTTGAACACTGAAGCTTTCTTT.